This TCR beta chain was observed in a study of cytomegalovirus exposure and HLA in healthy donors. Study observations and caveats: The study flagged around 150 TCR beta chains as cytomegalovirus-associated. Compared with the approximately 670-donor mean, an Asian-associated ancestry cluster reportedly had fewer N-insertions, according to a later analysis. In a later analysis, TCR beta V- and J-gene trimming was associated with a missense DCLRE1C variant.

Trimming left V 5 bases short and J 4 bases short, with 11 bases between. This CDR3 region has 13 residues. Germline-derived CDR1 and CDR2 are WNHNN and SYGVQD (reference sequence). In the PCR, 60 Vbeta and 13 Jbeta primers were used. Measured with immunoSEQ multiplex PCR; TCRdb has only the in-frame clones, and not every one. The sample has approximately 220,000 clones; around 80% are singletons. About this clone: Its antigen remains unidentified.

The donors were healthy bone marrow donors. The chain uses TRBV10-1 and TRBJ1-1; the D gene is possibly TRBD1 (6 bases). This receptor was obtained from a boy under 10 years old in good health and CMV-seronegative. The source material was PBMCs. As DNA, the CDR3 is TGCGCCAGCAGTCATCAGGGGTCCACTGAAGCTTTCTTT. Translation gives CASSHQGSTEAFF.